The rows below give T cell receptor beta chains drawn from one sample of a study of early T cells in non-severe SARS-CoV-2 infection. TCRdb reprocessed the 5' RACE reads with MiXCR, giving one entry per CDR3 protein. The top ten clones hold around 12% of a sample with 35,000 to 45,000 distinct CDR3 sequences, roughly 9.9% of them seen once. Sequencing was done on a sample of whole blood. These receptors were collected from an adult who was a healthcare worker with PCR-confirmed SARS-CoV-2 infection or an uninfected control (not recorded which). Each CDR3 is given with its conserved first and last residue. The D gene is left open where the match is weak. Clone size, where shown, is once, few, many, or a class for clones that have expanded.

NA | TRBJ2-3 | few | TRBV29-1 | TGCAGCGTCCCCGCGATGGGGTTGGATACGCAGTATTTT | CSVPAMGLDTQYF
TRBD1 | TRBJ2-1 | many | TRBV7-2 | TGTGCCAGCAGCCAGAGGACAGGGGAAGTTGGTGAGCAGTTCTTC | CASSQRTGEVGEQFF
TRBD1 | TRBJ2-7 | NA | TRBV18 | TGTGCCAGCTCTCTTACCGGGACAGACCTAGAGGAGCAGTACTTC | CASSLTGTDLEEQYF
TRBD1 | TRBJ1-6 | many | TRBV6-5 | TGTGCCAGCAACCCTGGACAGGGAAATTCACCCCTCCACTTT | CASNPGQGNSPLHF
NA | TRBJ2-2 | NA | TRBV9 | TGTGCCAGCAGCGTAGGCCCGGCCGGGGAGCTGTTTTTT | CASSVGPAGELFF
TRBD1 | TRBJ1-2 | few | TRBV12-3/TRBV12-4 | TGTGCCAGCAGTGGGGGACAGGCCCTCTATGGCTACACCTTC | CASSGGQALYGYTF
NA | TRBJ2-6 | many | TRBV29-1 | TGCAGCGTGGACAGCTCTGGGGCCAACGTCCTGACTTTC | CSVDSSGANVLTF
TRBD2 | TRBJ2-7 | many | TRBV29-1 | TGCAGCGGTAGGACTAGCGGCGAGCAGTACTTC | CSGRTSGEQYF
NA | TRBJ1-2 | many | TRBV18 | TGTGCCAGCTCACCCTCTAAAGGGCAGGGGTATGGCTACACCTTC | CASSPSKGQGYGYTF
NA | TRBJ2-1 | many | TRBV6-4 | TGTGCCAGCAGCTCCGGACAGAACAATGAGCAGTTCTTC | CASSSGQNNEQFF
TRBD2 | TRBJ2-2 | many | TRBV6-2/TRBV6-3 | TGTGCCAGCAGGAGGCCCGGACTAGAGAACACCGGGGAGCTGTTTTTT | CASRRPGLENTGELFF
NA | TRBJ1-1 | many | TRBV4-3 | TGCGCCAGCAGCCTAAATCCGGGGAACACTGAAGCTTTCTTT | CASSLNPGNTEAFF
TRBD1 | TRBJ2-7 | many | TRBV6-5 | TGTGCCAGCAGTTACGCGGACAGGATCGAGCAGTACTTC | CASSYADRIEQYF
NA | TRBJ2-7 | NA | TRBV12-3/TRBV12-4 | TGTGCCAGCAGGCAGGGAGGCTACGAGCAGTACTTC | CASRQGGYEQYF
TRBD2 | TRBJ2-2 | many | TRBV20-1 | TGCAGTGCTAGATCGCCGCGGGAGGCCGGGGAGCTGTTTTTT | CSARSPREAGELFF
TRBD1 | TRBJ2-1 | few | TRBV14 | TGTGCCAGCAGCCAGAGGACAGGGAGATACAATGAGCAGTTCTTC | CASSQRTGRYNEQFF
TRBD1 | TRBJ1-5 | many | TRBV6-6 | TGTGCCAGCCAGACAGGGGATAGCAATCAGCCCCAGCATTTT | CASQTGDSNQPQHF
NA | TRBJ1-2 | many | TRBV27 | TGTGCCAGCAGTCAGCGGGGATATGGCTACACCTTC | CASSQRGYGYTF
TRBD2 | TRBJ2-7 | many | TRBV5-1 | TGCGCCAGCAGTACTAGCGGGGACTCCTACGAGCAGTACTTC | CASSTSGDSYEQYF
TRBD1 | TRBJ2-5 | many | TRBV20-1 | TGCAGTGCTGGCGACAGGGCCGGCGAGACCCAGTACTTC | CSAGDRAGETQYF
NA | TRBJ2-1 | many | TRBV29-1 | TGCAGCGTTGGGTCCGACGCGGATGAGTTCTTC | CSVGSDADEFF
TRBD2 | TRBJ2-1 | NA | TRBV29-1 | TGCAGCGTCCCCCGACTAGCGGGGTACAATGAGCAGTTCTTC | CSVPRLAGYNEQFF
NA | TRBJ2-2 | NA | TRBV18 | TGTGCCAGCTCACCGACGACAGCTTACACCGGGGAGCTGTTTTTT | CASSPTTAYTGELFF
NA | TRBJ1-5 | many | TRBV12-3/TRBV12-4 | TGTGCCAGCAGTTTGAGGGCCGATCAGCCCCAGCATTTT | CASSLRADQPQHF
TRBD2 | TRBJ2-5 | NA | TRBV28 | TGTGCCAGCAGTTTCTTAGCGGGGGGGTTGGGGACCCAGTACTTC | CASSFLAGGLGTQYF
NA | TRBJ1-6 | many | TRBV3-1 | TGTGCCAGCAGCCAAGTTAGGAGCTATTATTCACCCCTCCACTTT | CASSQVRSYYSPLHF
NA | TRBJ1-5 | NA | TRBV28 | TGTGCCAGCAGTGCCGGGAGGGGCAATCAGCCCCAGCATTTT | CASSAGRGNQPQHF
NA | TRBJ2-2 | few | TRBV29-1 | TGCAGCGTTGGCGCAGGGAACACCGGGGAGCTGTTTTTT | CSVGAGNTGELFF
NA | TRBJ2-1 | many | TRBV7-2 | TGTGCCAGCAGCTACCTGTCTCCACTAGCCCCCTCCTACAATGAGCAGTTCTTC | CASSYLSPLAPSYNEQFF
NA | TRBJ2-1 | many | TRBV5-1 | TGCGCCAGCAGCTTGGACACCGGGTCCTACAATGAGCAGTTCTTC | CASSLDTGSYNEQFF
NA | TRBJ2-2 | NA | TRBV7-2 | TGTGCCAGCAGCTTGGACAGAACCGGGGAGCTGTTTTTT | CASSLDRTGELFF
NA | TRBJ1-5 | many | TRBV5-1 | TGCGCCAGCAGCTTGGGGGCAGGCCAGCCCCAGCATTTT | CASSLGAGQPQHF
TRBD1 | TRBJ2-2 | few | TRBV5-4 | TGTGCCAGCAGCCCCGGACAGGGGGGTATCACCGGGGAGCTGTTTTTT | CASSPGQGGITGELFF
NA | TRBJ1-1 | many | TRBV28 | TGTGCCAGCAGTACTCCGACACCGATGAACACTGAAGCTTTCTTT | CASSTPTPMNTEAFF
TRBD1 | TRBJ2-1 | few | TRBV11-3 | TGTGCCAGCAGCTTGGGACAGGGGACAACAATGGAGCAGTTCTTC | CASSLGQGTTMEQFF
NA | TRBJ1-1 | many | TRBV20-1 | TGCAGTGCTAACGGGGCGAACACTGAAGCTTTCTTT | CSANGANTEAFF
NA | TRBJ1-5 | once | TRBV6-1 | TGTGCCAGCAGTGAGTCTGGGCTAAATCAGCCCCAGCATTTT | CASSESGLNQPQHF
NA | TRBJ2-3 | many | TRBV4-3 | TGCGCCAGCAGCCAAGCCTATCCAAGAACAGATACGCAGTATTTT | CASSQAYPRTDTQYF
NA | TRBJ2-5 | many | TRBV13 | TGTGCCAGCAGCTTAGGCCGGGTTAGCGCGGAGACCCAGTACTTC | CASSLGRVSAETQYF
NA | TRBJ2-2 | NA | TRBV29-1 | TGCAGCGTTGATCAGGGGGGCACCGGGGAGCTGTTTTTT | CSVDQGGTGELFF
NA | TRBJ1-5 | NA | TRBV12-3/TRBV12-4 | TGTGCCAGCAGTTTAAGGGAGAATCAGCCCCAGCATTTT | CASSLRENQPQHF
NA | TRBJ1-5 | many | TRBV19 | TGTGCCACCTCGGGCTATAGCAATCAGCCCCAGCATTTT | CATSGYSNQPQHF
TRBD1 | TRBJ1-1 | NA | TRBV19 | TGTGCCAGTAAGGGGACAGGGGTGAACACTGAAGCTTTCTTT | CASKGTGVNTEAFF
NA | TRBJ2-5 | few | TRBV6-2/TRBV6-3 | TGTGCCAGCTCCTATATACGGGGGGCCCAAGAGACCCAGTACTTC | CASSYIRGAQETQYF
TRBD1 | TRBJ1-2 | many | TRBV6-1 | TGTGCCAGCAGCCCGGACAGGATCGGCTACACCTTC | CASSPDRIGYTF
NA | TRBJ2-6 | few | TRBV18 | TGTGCCAGCTCACCCCTCCGGGGATACAGTGCCAACGTCCTGACTTTC | CASSPLRGYSANVLTF
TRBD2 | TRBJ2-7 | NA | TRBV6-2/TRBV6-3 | TGTGCCAGCAGTTCCGTAGCGGGGGACGTCTACGAGCAGTACTTC | CASSSVAGDVYEQYF
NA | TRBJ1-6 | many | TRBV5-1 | TGCGCCAGCAGCTTGGAAAGGCAGACAGCCTATAATTCACCCCTCCACTTT | CASSLERQTAYNSPLHF
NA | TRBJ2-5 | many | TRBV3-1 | TGTGCCAGCAGCCAAGGGACTAAGGGATACTTC | CASSQGTKGYF
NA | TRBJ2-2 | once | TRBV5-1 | TGCGCCAGCAGCCGCGAGGGAACCGGGGAGCTGTTTTTT | CASSREGTGELFF
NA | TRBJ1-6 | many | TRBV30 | TGTGCCTGGAGTATTCAAGGGGGTTCACCCCTCCACTTT | CAWSIQGGSPLHF
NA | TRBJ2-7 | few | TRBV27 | TGTGCCAGCAGCCCGAGGGGATTGAACGAGCAGTACTTC | CASSPRGLNEQYF
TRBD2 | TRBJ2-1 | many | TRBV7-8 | TGTGCCAGCAGCTTAGCGCAAGCTAGCGGGGTTTACAATGAGCAGTTCTTC | CASSLAQASGVYNEQFF
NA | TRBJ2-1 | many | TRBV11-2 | TGTGCCAGCAGCTCCTGGACAGCGGGTATTTCTGAGCAGTTCTTC | CASSSWTAGISEQFF
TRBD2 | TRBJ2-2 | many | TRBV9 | TGTGCCAGCAGCCCTCGGACGGGAGGGGACACCGGGGAGCTGTTTTTT | CASSPRTGGDTGELFF
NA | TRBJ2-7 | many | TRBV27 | TGTGCCAGCAGTAGGGCAGGGCCGGCCTACGAGCAGTACTTC | CASSRAGPAYEQYF
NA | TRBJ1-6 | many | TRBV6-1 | TGTGCCAGCAGTACGGAGGGGGTTAAATCACCCCTCCACTTT | CASSTEGVKSPLHF
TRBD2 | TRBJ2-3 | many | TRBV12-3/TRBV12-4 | TGTGCCAGCAGCACCCCGAGCGGGGGGGACTTCACAGATACGCAGTATTTT | CASSTPSGGDFTDTQYF
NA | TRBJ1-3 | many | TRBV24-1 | TGTGCCACTGGTGGAAACACCATATATTTT | CATGGNTIYF
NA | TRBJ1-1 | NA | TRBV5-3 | TGTGCCAGAAGCTGCCGGGAGCGCGGACCCCTGAACACTGAAGCTTTCTTT | CARSCRERGPLNTEAFF